This T cell receptor beta chain was sequenced during a study of blood T cell repertoires in COVID-19. Overall study context: Samples came from the United States, Italy and Spain, spanning acute and convalescent COVID-19. PBMCs, B-cell-depleted T cells, or T cells were the source of the cDNA or gDNA that made up the material.

V lost 4 bases and J lost 4; bases outside the gene matches: 7. This CDR3 region has 16 residues. Germline V lookup: CDR1 KGHSH, CDR2 LQKENI. The authors' processing: Amplification from reference gene primers served as the basis for estimated nucleated cell counts. The assay was immunoSEQ multiplex PCR, and TCRdb's table has in-frame clones only and misses some. The DNA was the basis for D and trimming; V, J and clone size are from that table. The table lists over 150,000 clones, around 90% of them singletons. The rearrangement joins TRBV18 to TRBJ1-3; 10 nucleotides agree with TRBD1. The sample consisted of peripheral blood. This TCR was recovered from a man aged 50 to 59 with acute or convalescent COVID-19. In nucleotides, the CDR3 is TGTGCCAGCTCACGCCAGGGACAGGGGAAAGGAAACACCATATATTTT. Translating gives CASSRQGQGKGNTIYF.